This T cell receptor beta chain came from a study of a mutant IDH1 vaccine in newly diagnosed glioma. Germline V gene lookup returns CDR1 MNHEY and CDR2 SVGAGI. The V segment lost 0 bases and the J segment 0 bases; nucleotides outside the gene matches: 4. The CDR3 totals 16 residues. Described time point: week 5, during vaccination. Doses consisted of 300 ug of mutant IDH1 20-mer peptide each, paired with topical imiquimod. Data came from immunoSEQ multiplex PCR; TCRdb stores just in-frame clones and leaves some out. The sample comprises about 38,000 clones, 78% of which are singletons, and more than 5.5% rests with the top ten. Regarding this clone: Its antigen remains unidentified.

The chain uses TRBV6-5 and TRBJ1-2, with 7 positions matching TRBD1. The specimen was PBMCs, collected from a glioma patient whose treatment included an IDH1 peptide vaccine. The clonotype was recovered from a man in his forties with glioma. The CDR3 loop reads CASSYSSGTANYGYTF. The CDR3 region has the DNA TGTGCCAGCAGTTACTCGTCTGGGACAGCTAACTATGGCTACACCTTC.